This T cell receptor (beta chain) emerged from a study of CD8+CD57+ T cells in acquired aplastic anemia. CDR3 length: 12 amino acids. Trimming stripped 7 bases from V and 5 bases from J, with 11 bases between. Germline V gene lookup returns CDR1 LNHDA and CDR2 SQIVND (reference sequence). Genomic DNA, serving as template, underwent TCR beta VDJ and CDR3 profiling. TCRdb called the reads again in MiXCR, with one record for every CDR3 protein. The sample holds 250,000 to 300,000 distinct CDR3 sequences, roughly 50% seen once. The receptor was isolated from a human donor with severe aplastic anemia or a healthy control (not recorded which). Sequencing was done on a sample of sorted CD4+, CD8+, or CD8+CD57+ T cells (not recorded which) from PBMCs. V is TRBV19 and J is TRBJ1-1, with a weak D call TRBD1 (6 bases). CDR3 sequence: CASTRTGTEAFF. The DNA for the CDR3 is TGTGCCAGTACAAGAACAGGGACTGAAGCTTTCTTT.